The 13 T cell receptor beta chains below were found in one sample sequenced in a study of cytomegalovirus exposure and HLA in healthy donors. The primer mix had 60 Vbeta and 13 Jbeta primers. Sequenced by immunoSEQ multiplex PCR; TCRdb stores in-frame clones only, minus some. The sample includes about 91,000 clones. Sequencing used PBMCs. Every receptor here comes from a woman aged 25-40 years in good health and CMV-seronegative.

This chain links TRBV19 with TRBJ2-1; 7 bases are a match to TRBD2. Germline CDR1 reads LNHDA; CDR2 reads SQIVND (reference sequence). The ends lost 7 bases at V and 6 bases at J; junction bases unmatched: 6. This CDR3 region has 13 residues. The CDR3 DNA reads TGTGCCAGTAAGCCGGCGGGAGTCAATGAGCAGTTCTTC. Translation: CASKPAGVNEQFF.

This chain uses TRBV7-8 with TRBJ2-7; D not resolved. Germline-derived CDR1 and CDR2 are SGHVS and FQNEAQ. The CDR3 loop spans 16 amino acids. V was trimmed by 5 bases and J by 2 bases, leaving 19 bases between them. CDR3 DNA sequence: TGTGCCAGCAGCCCAGTTGCCCGGGTCCCCCCCTACGAGCAGTACTTC. Translating gives CASSPVARVPPYEQYF.

The chain links TRBV12-5 to TRBJ1-1, with 8 bases lining up with TRBD1. The germline CDR1 and CDR2 sequences are LGHNT and FRNRAP. The length of the CDR3 is 13 residues. Losses at the gene ends were 7 bases for V and 3 bases for J; bases not matched to a gene: 4. CDR3 coding DNA: TGTGCTAGTGTCGGACAGGGCGACACTGAAGCTTTCTTT. Its protein product is CASVGQGDTEAFF. The variable domain in full, completed from reference TRBV12-5 and TRBJ1-1, reads DARVTQTPRHKVTEMGQEVTMRCQPILGHNTVFWYRQTMMQGLELLAYFRNRAPLDDSGMPKDRFSAEMPDATLATLKIQPSEPRDSAVYFCASVGQGDTEAFFGQGTRLTVV.

The rearrangement joins TRBV28 to TRBJ2-5, with a possible D match to TRBD2 (6 bases). The V gene lost 5 bases and the J gene lost 0 bases, with 10 bases spanning the gap. Germline CDR1 and CDR2: MDHEN and SYDVKM. The length of the CDR3 is 14 residues. CDR3 protein: CASSGGTNQETQYF. The CDR3 DNA sequence: TGTGCCAGCAGTGGAGGGACCAACCAAGAGACCCAGTACTTC.

The chain couples TRBV5-1 to TRBJ1-1; no clear D gene. This CDR3 spans 13 amino acids. The V gene lost 9 bases and the J gene lost 0 bases, with 12 bases spanning the gap. The germline V gene encodes CDR1 SGHRS and CDR2 YFSETQ. CDR3 protein: CATSLGVNTEAFF. In nucleotides, the CDR3 is TGCGCCACCTCCCTCGGGGTGAACACTGAAGCTTTCTTT.

The CDR3 loop is CASSIEDRANSPLHF. DNA for the CDR3: TGTGCCAGTAGTATAGAGGACAGGGCCAATTCACCCCTCCACTTT. V is TRBV19 and J is TRBJ1-6; 8 bases map to TRBD1. This CDR3 has 15 amino acids. V lost 0 bases, J lost 7 bases, and 2 bases stayed unmatched. The germline gives CDR1 LNHDA, CDR2 SQIVND (reference sequence).

The chain carries TRBV4-1 and TRBJ2-7; TRBD2 matches at 9 bases. CDR1 is MGHRA, CDR2 YSYEKL, per germline. J lost 2 bases, V lost 1 base, and 6 bases had no gene match. This CDR3 spans 16 amino acids. As DNA, the CDR3 is TGCGCCAGCAGCCAAGGGAGCGGGAGGTCTCCCTACGAGCAGTACTTC. Protein product: CASSQGSGRSPYEQYF.

As regards this clone: Additional DNA sequences in this sample encode the identical CDR3. The chain carries TRBV5-1 and TRBJ2-7, with 10 bases aligning to TRBD2. The CDR3 loop spans 15 amino acids. V dropped 3 bases and J dropped 6; count of bases not matched to a gene: 9. CDR1 is SGHRS, CDR2 YFSETQ, per germline. CDR3 sequence reads: CASSWGLAGAGEQYF. In DNA form, the CDR3 reads TGCGCCAGCAGCTGGGGGCTAGCGGGAGCAGGCGAGCAGTACTTC.

The chain is built from TRBV2 and TRBJ2-5, with TRBD2 matching 10 bases. Germline trimming cut 2 bases from V and 5 bases from J; bases unmatched to any gene: 11. The CDR3 length is 17 residues. The V gene's germline CDR1 is SNHLY and CDR2 FYNNEI. This CDR3 is CASSEILAGAPGETQYF. The CDR3 region has the DNA TGTGCCAGCAGTGAAATCCTAGCGGGGGCCCCGGGGGAGACCCAGTACTTC.

This chain joins TRBV7-9 and TRBJ2-7, with D possibly TRBD1 on 8 matching bases. Germline V lookup: CDR1 SEHNR, CDR2 FQNEAQ (reference sequence). V was clipped by 0 bases and J by 5 bases, with 14 bases between them. CDR3 length: 15 amino acids. CDR3 sequence reads: CASSLATGGADEQYF. The CDR3, as DNA: TGTGCCAGCAGCTTAGCTACAGGGGGGGCCGACGAGCAGTACTTC.

The chain employs TRBV7-6 and TRBJ2-5; TRBD2 matches at 11 bases. Germline assignment: CDR1 SGHVS and CDR2 FNYEAQ. After removal of 5 bases from V and 7 bases from J, the junction contained 15 bases not matched to a gene. The CDR3 is made up of 17 amino acids. The CDR3 bases are TGTGCCAGCAGCCCGGGCCTAGCGGGGGGCCTCATCTCGACCCAGTACTTC. It encodes CASSPGLAGGLISTQYF.

CDR3 sequence reads: CASSEVGGETQYF. The CDR3 coding sequence is TGTGCCAGCAGTGAAGTGGGAGGGGAGACCCAGTACTTC. This chain links TRBV6-1 with TRBJ2-5; 7 bases are a match to TRBD2. Germline V lookup: CDR1 MNHNS, CDR2 SASEGT. This CDR3 contains 13 residues. V was pared by 1 base and J by 5 bases, with 1 base of the junction left unmatched.

This rearrangement joins TRBV5-1 to TRBJ1-4, with D tentatively TRBD1 (5 bases). The germline V and J ends were trimmed by 6 bases and 6 bases, with 15 bases remaining between them. CDR1 is SGHRS, CDR2 YFSETQ, per germline. The CDR3 has 14 residues. CDR3 sequence reads: CASKRGGGDEKLFF. For the CDR3, the DNA is TGCGCCAGCAAACGAGGAGGAGGGGATGAAAAACTGTTTTTT.